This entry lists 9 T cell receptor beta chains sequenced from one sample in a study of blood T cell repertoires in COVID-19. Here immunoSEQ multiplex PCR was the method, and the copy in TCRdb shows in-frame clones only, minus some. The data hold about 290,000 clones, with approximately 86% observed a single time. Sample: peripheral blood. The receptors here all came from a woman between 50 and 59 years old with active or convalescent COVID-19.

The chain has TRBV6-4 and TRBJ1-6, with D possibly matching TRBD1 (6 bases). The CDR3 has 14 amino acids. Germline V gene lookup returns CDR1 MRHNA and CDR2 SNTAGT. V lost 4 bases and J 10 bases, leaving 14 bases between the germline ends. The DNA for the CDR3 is TGTGCCAGCAGTGTACAGGGATGGGAATCACCCCTCCACTTT. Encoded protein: CASSVQGWESPLHF.

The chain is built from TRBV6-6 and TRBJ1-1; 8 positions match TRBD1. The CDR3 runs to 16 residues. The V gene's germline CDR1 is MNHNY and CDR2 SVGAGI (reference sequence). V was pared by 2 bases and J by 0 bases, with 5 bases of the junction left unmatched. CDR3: CASSYTLTGVNTEAFF. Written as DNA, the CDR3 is TGTGCCAGCAGTTACACCCTGACAGGGGTGAACACTGAAGCTTTCTTT.

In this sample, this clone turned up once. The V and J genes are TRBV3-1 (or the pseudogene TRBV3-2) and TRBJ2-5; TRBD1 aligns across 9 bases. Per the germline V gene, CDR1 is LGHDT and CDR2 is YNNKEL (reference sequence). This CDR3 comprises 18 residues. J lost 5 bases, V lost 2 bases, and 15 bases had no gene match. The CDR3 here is CASSQPLGIRTGEETQYF. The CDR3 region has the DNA TGTGCCAGCAGCCAACCCTTAGGGATCCGGACAGGGGAGGAGACCCAGTACTTC.

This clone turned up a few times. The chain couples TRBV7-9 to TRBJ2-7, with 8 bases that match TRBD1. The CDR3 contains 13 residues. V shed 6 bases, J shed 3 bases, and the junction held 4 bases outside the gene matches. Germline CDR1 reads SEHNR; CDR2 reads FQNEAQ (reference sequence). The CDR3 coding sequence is TGTGCCAGCAGGTCTGGGACAGGCTACGAGCAGTACTTC. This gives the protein CASRSGTGYEQYF.

CDR3 coding DNA: TGCAGCGTTGAACGCCGGGACAGGTCTTACAATGAGCAGTTCTTC. It translates to CSVERRDRSYNEQFF. The chain has TRBV29-1 and TRBJ2-1, with 8 nucleotides matching TRBD1. Looked up from germline, CDR1 is SQVTM and CDR2 is ANQGSEA. CDR3 length equals 15 residues. Trimming cost V 2 bases and J 4 bases; bases outside gene matches: 7.

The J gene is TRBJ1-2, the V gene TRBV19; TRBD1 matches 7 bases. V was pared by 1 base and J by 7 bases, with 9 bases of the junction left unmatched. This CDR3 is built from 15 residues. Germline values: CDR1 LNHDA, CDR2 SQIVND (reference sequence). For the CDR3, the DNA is TGTGCCAGTAGTATAGGTCTGGGACAGCTCGGTGGCTACACCTTC. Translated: CASSIGLGQLGGYTF. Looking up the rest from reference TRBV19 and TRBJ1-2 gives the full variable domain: DGGITQSPKYLFRKEGQNVTLSCEQNLNHDAMYWYRQDPGQGLRLIYYSQIVNDFQKGDIAEGYSVSREKKESFPLTVTSAQKNPTAFYLCASSIGLGQLGGYTFGSGTRLTVV.

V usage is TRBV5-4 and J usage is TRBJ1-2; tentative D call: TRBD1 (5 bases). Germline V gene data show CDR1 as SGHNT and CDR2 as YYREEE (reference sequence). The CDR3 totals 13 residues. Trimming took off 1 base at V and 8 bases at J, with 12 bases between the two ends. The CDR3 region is CASSLMGPRGYTF. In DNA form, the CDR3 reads TGTGCCAGCAGCTTGATGGGGCCGCGGGGCTACACCTTC.

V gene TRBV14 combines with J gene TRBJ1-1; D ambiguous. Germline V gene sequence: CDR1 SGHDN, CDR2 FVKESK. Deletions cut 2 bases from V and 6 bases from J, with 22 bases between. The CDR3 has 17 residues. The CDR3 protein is CASSQLGPGPFYSEAFF. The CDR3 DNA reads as TGTGCCAGCAGCCAATTGGGTCCAGGTCCTTTCTACTCTGAAGCTTTCTTT.

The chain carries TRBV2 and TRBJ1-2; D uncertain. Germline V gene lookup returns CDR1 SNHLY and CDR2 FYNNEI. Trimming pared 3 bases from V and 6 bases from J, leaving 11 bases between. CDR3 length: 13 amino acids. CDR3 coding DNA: TGTGCCAGCAGTGATACAGTGGTGGATGGCTACACCTTC. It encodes CASSDTVVDGYTF.